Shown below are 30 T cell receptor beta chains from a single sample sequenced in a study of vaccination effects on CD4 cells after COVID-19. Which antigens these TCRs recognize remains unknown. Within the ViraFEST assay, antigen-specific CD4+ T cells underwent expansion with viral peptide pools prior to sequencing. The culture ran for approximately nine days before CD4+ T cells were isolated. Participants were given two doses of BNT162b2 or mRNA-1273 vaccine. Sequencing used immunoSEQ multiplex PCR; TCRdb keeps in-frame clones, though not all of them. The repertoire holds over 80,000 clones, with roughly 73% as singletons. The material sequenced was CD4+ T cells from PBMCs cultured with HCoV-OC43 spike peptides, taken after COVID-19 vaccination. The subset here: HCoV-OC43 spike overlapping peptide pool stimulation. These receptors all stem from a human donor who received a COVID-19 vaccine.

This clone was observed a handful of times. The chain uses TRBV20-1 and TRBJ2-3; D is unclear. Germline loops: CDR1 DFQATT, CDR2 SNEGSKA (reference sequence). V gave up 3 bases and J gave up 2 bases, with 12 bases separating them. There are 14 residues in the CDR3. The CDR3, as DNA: TGCAGTGCTAGTGGTAGGGTACCCACAGATACGCAGTATTTT. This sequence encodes CSASGRVPTDTQYF.

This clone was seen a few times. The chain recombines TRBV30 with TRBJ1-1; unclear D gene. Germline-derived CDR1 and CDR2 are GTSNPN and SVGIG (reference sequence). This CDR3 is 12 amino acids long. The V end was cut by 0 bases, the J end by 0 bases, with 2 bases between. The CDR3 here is CAWSVMNTEAFF. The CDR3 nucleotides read TGTGCCTGGAGTGTAATGAACACTGAAGCTTTCTTT.

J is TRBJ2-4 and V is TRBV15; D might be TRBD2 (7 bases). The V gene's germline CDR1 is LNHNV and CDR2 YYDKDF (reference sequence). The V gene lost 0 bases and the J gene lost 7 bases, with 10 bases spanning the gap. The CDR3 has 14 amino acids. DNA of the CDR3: TGTGCCACCAGCAGAGATCGCGGGGGCAACATTCAGTACTTC. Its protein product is CATSRDRGGNIQYF.

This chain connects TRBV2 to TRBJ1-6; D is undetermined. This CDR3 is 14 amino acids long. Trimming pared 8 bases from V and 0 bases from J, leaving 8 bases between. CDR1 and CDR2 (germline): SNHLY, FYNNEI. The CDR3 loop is CASSRSSYNSPLHF. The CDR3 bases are TGTGCCAGCTCGAGAAGCTCCTATAATTCACCCCTCCACTTT.

For the CDR3, the DNA is TGCGCCAGCAGGGAAAATAGCAATCAGCCCCAGCATTTT. Its protein product is CASRENSNQPQHF. The chain carries TRBV10-2 and TRBJ1-5; no firm D call. This CDR3 comprises 13 residues. Between the trimmed V and J ends, which lost 6 bases and 0 bases, there was a span of 6 bases. Per the germline V gene, CDR1 is WSHSY and CDR2 is SAAADI.

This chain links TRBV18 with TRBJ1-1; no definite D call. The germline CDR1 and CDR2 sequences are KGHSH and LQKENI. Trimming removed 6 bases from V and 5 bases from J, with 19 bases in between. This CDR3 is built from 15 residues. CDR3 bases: TGTGCCAGCTCCCTTGGACGGGGTCGCTCGACTGAAGCTTTCTTT. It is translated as CASSLGRGRSTEAFF.

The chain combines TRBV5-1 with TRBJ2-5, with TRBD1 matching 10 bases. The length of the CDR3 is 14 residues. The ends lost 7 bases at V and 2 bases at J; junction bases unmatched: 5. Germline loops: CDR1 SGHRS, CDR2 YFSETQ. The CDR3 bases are TGCGCCAGCGAACAGGACAGGGGGCAAGAGACCCAGTACTTC. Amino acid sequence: CASEQDRGQETQYF.

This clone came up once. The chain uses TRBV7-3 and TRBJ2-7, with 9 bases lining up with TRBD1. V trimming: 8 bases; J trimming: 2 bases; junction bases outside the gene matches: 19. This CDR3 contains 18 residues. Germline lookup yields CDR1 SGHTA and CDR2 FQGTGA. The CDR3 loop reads CASPEEGQGIESPYEQYV. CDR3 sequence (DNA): TGTGCCAGCCCCGAAGAGGGACAGGGCATAGAGAGCCCCTACGAGCAGTACGTC.

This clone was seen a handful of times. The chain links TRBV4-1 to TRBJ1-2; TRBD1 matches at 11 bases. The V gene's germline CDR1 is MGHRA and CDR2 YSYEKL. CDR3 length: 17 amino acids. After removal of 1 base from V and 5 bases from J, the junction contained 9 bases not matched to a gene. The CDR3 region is CASSQVSRTGGEYGYTF. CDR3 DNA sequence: TGCGCCAGCAGCCAAGTATCAAGGACAGGGGGCGAATATGGCTACACCTTC.

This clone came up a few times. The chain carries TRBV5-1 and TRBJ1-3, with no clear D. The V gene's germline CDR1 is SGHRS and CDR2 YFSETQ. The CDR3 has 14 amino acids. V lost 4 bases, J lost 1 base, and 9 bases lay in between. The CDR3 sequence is CASSPGSSGNTIYF. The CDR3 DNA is TGCGCCAGCAGCCCGGGCAGTTCTGGAAACACCATATATTTT.

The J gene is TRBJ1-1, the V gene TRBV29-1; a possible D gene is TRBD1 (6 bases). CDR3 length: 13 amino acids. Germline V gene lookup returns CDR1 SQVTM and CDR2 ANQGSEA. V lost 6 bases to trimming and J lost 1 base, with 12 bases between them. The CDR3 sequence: CSVDQGRNTEAFF. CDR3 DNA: TGCAGCGTGGACCAGGGGAGGAACACTGAAGCTTTCTTT.

Here the CDR3 DNA reads TGTGCCAGCAGCTTACCTGGGGGAGGTGGGGAGCTGTTTTTT. Translated: CASSLPGGGGELFF. The J gene is TRBJ2-2, the V gene TRBV7-3, with D perhaps TRBD2 (6 bases). This CDR3 has 14 amino acids. The germline V gene encodes CDR1 SGHTA and CDR2 FQGTGA. Deletions cut 2 bases from V and 8 bases from J, with 12 bases between.

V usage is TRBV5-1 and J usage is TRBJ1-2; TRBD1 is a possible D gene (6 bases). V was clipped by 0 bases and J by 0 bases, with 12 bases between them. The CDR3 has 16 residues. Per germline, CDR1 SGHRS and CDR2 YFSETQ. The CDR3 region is CASSLDRATSNYGYTF. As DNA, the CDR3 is TGCGCCAGCAGCTTGGACAGGGCGACCTCTAACTATGGCTACACCTTC.

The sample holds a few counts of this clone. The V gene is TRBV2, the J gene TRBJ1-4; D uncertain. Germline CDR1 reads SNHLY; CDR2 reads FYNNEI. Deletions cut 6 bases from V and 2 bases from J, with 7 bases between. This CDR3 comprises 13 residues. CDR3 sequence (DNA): TGTGCCAGCAGGGCGCTGACTAATGAAAAACTGTTTTTT. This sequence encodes CASRALTNEKLFF.

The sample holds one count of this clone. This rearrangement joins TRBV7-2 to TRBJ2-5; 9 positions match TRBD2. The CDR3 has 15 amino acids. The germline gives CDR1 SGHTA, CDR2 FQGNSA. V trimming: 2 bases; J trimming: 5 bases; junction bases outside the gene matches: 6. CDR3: CASSLTLAGYETQYF. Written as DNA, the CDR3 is TGTGCCAGCAGCTTAACGCTAGCGGGGTATGAGACCCAGTACTTC.

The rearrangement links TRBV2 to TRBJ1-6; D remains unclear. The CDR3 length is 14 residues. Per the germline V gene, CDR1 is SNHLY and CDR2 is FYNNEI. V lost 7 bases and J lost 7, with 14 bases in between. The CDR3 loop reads CASTRTSLNSPLHF. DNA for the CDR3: TGTGCCAGCACCCGGACTTCCTTGAATTCACCCCTCCACTTT. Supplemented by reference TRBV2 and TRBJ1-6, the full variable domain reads EPEVTQTPSHQVTQMGQEVILRCVPISNHLYFYWYRQILGQKVEFLVSFYNNEISEKSEIFDDQFSVERPDGSNFTLKIRSTKLEDSAMYFCASTRTSLNSPLHFGNGTRLTVT.

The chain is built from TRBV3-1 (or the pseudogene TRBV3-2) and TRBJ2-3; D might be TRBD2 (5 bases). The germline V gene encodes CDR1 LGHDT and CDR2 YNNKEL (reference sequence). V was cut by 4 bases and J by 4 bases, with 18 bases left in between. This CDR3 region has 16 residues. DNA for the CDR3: TGTGCCAGCAGCCCCGACCAGCCGGGATGGGCAGATACGCAGTATTTT. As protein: CASSPDQPGWADTQYF.

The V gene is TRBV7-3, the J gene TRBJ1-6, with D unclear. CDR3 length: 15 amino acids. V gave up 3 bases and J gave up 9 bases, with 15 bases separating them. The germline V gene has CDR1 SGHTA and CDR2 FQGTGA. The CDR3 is CASSLSPNKGSPLHF. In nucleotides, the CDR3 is TGTGCCAGCAGCTTGAGTCCTAACAAGGGTTCACCCCTCCACTTT.

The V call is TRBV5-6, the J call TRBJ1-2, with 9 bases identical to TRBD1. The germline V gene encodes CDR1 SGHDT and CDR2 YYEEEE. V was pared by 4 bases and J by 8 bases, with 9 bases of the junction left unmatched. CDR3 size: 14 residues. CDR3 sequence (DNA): TGTGCCAGCAGCCCAGACAGGGGGGTGTACGGCTACACCTTC. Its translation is CASSPDRGVYGYTF.

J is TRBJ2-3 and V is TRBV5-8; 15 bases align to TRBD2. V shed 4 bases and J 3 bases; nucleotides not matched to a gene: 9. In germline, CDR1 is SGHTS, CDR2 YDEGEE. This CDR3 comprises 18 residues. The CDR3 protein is CASSQTGTSGGLTDTQYF. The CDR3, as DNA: TGTGCCAGCAGCCAAACCGGGACTAGCGGGGGGTTGACAGATACGCAGTATTTT.

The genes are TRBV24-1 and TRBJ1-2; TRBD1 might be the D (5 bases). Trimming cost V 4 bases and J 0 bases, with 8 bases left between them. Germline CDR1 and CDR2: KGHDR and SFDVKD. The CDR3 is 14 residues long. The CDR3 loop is CATSEATANYGYTF. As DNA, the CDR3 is TGTGCCACCAGTGAGGCGACAGCTAACTATGGCTACACCTTC.

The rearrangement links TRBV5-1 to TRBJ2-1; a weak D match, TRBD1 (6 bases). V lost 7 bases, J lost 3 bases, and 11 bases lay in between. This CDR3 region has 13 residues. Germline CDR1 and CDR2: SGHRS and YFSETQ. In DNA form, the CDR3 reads TGCGCCAGCGGTGGGGGCATCTACAATGAGCAGTTCTTC. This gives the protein CASGGGIYNEQFF. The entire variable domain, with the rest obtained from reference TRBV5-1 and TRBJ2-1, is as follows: KAGVTQTPRYLIKTRGQQVTLSCSPISGHRSVSWYQQTPGQGLQFLFEYFSETQRNKGNFPGRFSGRQFSNSRSEMNVSTLELGDSALYLCASGGGIYNEQFFGPGTRLTVL.

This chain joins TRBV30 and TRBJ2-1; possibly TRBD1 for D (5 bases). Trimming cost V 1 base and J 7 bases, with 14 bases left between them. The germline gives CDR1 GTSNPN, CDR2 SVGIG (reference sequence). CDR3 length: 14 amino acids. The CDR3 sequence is CAWSEWGLENEQFF. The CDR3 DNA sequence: TGTGCCTGGAGTGAATGGGGCTTGGAAAATGAGCAGTTCTTC.

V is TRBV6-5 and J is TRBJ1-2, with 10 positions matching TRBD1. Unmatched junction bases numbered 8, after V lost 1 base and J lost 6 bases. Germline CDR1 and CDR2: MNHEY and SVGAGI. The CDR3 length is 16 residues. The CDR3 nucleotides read TGTGCCAGCAGTTACTTATCGGGACAGGGGATAAATGGCTACACCTTC. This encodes CASSYLSGQGINGYTF.

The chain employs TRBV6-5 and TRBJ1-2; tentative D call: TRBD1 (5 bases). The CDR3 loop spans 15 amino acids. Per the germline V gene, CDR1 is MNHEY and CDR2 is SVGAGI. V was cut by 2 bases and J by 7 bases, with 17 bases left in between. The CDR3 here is CASSYSGASPSGYTF. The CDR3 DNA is TGTGCCAGCAGTTACAGTGGGGCCTCACCATCTGGCTACACCTTC.

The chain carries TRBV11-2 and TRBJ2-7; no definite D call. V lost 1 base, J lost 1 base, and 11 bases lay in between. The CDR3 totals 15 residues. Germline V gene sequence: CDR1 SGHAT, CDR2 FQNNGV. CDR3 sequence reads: CASSLASGFSYEQYV. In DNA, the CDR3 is TGTGCCAGCAGCTTAGCGTCTGGGTTTTCCTACGAGCAGTACGTC.

CDR3 DNA: TGCGCCAGCAGTGAGTCCAGGCCCTCCTTCGGCTACACCTTC. It yields the protein CASSESRPSFGYTF. The rearrangement joins TRBV10-2 to TRBJ1-2; D is unclear. The CDR3 has 14 residues. V gave up 0 bases and J gave up 8 bases, with 13 bases separating them. Per germline, CDR1 WSHSY and CDR2 SAAADI.

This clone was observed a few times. The DNA for the CDR3 is TGTGCCAGCAGGGGAGGCAGATTCAATGAGCAGTTCTTC. Its translation is CASRGGRFNEQFF. The rearrangement links TRBV2 to TRBJ2-1; a possible D gene is TRBD2 (6 bases). CDR3 length: 13 residues. V was shortened by 6 bases and J by 6 bases, with 12 bases between the two germline ends. Germline V lookup: CDR1 SNHLY, CDR2 FYNNEI.

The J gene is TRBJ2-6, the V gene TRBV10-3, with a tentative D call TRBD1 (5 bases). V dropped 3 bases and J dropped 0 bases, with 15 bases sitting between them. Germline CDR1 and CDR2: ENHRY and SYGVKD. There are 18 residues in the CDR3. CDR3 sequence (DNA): TGTGCCATCAGTGATCCAGGGCTCATTAACTCTGGGGCCAACGTCCTGACTTTC. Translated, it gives CAISDPGLINSGANVLTF.

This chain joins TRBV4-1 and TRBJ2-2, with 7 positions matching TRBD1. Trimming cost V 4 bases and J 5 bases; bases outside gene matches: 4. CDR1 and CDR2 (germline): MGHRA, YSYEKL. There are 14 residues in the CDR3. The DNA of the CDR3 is TGCGCCAGCAGCCCTTGGACAGGTACCGGGGAGCTGTTTTTT. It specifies CASSPWTGTGELFF.